The 21 T cell receptor beta chains below were found in one sample sequenced in a study of cytomegalovirus exposure and HLA in healthy donors. A multiplex PCR was run with 60 Vbeta primers and 13 Jbeta primers. TCRdb's table, derived via immunoSEQ multiplex PCR, lists solely in-frame clones and lacks some. This repertoire shows hundreds of thousands of clones, over 70% found once; its top ten account for around 2.8%. Material for sequencing was PBMCs. The receptors stem from a woman in her fifties or sixties in good health and CMV-seropositive.

This rearrangement joins TRBV5-1 to TRBJ1-1; D perhaps matches TRBD1 (5 bases). The CDR3 runs 14 residues. Germline lookup yields CDR1 SGHRS and CDR2 YFSETQ. Between the trimmed V and J ends, which lost 3 bases and 2 bases, there was a span of 11 bases. CDR3 DNA sequence: TGCGCCAGCAGCTCCTCTAGGGGAAACACTGAAGCTTTCTTT. Translation gives CASSSSRGNTEAFF.

The CDR3 nucleotides are TGTGCCAGCAGTGCTAGGGGCTACGAGCAGTACTTC. It translates to CASSARGYEQYF. This chain uses TRBV6-1 with TRBJ2-7, with D possibly TRBD1 on 5 matching bases. V dropped 4 bases and J dropped 3 bases, with 7 bases sitting between them. CDR1 MNHNS and CDR2 SASEGT come from the germline V gene. CDR3 length equals 12 residues.

The J gene is TRBJ2-2, the V gene TRBV5-6; 7 nucleotides agree with TRBD1. The germline V gene encodes CDR1 SGHDT and CDR2 YYEEEE. CDR3 size: 12 residues. The J segment lost 9 bases and the V segment lost 4 bases, leaving 3 bases of the junction unmatched. The CDR3 protein is CASSVTGWELFF. The CDR3 DNA reads as TGTGCCAGCAGCGTGACAGGGTGGGAGCTGTTTTTT.

The rearrangement uses TRBV29-1 and TRBJ2-5; 7 bases line up with TRBD2. The J call is in doubt because the DNA end fits TRBJ2-7 better. The CDR3 runs 12 residues. Germline V gene sequence: CDR1 SQVTM, CDR2 ANQGSEA. The CDR3 nucleotides are TGCAGCCTGCGGGAGATTGACTACGAGCAGTACTTC. Translation gives CSLREIDYEQYF.

This clone was counted between two and nine times. CDR3: CASSPDTNYGYTF. CDR3 sequence (DNA): TGTGCCAGCTCACCAGACACCAACTATGGCTACACCTTC. The chain is built from TRBV18 and TRBJ1-2; no clear D gene. The CDR3 has 13 amino acids. V lost 2 bases, J lost 2 bases, and 6 bases lay in between. CDR1 is KGHSH and CDR2 is LQKENI in the germline V gene.

This chain links TRBV6-1 with TRBJ1-3; D is unresolved. The CDR3 extends over 15 amino acids. Trimming shortened V by 5 bases and J by 2 bases, and 13 bases separated the two germline ends. Germline V CDR1 and CDR2: MNHNS, SASEGT. CDR3: CASSSLRWAGNTIYF. In DNA, the CDR3 is TGTGCCAGCAGTTCACTCAGGTGGGCTGGAAACACCATATATTTT.

V gene TRBV7-9 combines with J gene TRBJ2-7; possible D gene TRBD1, 6 bases. Germline V lookup: CDR1 SEHNR, CDR2 FQNEAQ (reference sequence). V gave up 5 bases and J gave up 5 bases, with 16 bases separating them. The CDR3 covers 14 residues. CDR3 amino acids: CASSGQLAQDEQYF. CDR3 bases: TGTGCCAGCAGCGGACAGCTAGCTCAGGACGAGCAGTACTTC.

This chain links TRBV21-1 with TRBJ2-1; the listed D gene, TRBD2, was not tested against the DNA. TRBV21-1 is labeled a pseudogene. The CDR3 is 20 amino acids. DNA for the CDR3: TGTGCCAGCAGCAAAGGGGCCCGGGGGGAGGGGGGCAGCTCCTACAATGAGCAGTTCTTC. This encodes CASSKGARGEGGSSYNEQFF.

The chain combines TRBV6-5 with TRBJ2-1; possibly TRBD2 for D (5 bases). The CDR3 totals 14 residues. From germline, CDR1 is MNHEY and CDR2 SVGAGI. V was cut by 4 bases and J by 0 bases, with 7 bases left in between. CDR3 nucleotide sequence: TGTGCCAGCAGTTTGGGGAGCTCCTACAATGAGCAGTTCTTC. The encoded protein is CASSLGSSYNEQFF.

The rearrangement joins TRBV5-1 to TRBJ2-5, with TRBD2 matching 14 bases. The CDR3 is 16 amino acids. V was clipped by 3 bases and J by 5 bases; unmatched bases: 6. Germline CDR1 reads SGHRS; CDR2 reads YFSETQ. CDR3 sequence: CASSYTGTSGSETQYF. CDR3 sequence (DNA): TGCGCCAGCAGCTACACCGGGACTAGCGGGAGTGAGACCCAGTACTTC.

V gene TRBV6-1 combines with J gene TRBJ2-7; 9 bases are shared with TRBD1. Germline assignment: CDR1 MNHNS and CDR2 SASEGT. The trim removed 4 bases at V and 6 bases at J, leaving 7 bases unmatched. This CDR3 contains 14 residues. The CDR3 DNA reads TGTGCCAGCAGTGGGACAGGGGCACCGCTCGAGCAGTACTTC. The encoded protein is CASSGTGAPLEQYF.

The J gene is TRBJ2-1, the V gene TRBV5-1; 12 bases are a match to TRBD2. The junction had 11 bases not matched to a gene; V was cut back by 6 bases and J by 4 bases. The CDR3 totals 17 residues. Germline values: CDR1 SGHRS, CDR2 YFSETQ. As DNA, the CDR3 is TGCGCCAGCACAATGGGGCTAGCGGGGGGGATTTACAATGAGCAGTTCTTC. This encodes CASTMGLAGGIYNEQFF.

The rearrangement joins TRBV9 to TRBJ2-5; 10 bases are a match to TRBD2. Germline V CDR1 and CDR2: SGDLS, YYNGEE. With 0 bases clipped from V and 1 base from J, the junction kept 6 bases outside the gene matches. The CDR3 totals 17 residues. CDR3 amino acids: CASSVGAGGGIQETQYF. The CDR3 region has the DNA TGTGCCAGCAGCGTAGGAGCGGGGGGGGGAATCCAAGAGACCCAGTACTTC.

The CDR3 region has the DNA TGCGCCAGCAGCATCGACAGGGGGGGTCAAGAGACCCAGTACTTC. The encoded protein is CASSIDRGGQETQYF. This chain connects TRBV5-1 to TRBJ2-5; 9 bases align to TRBD1. The CDR3 consists of 15 residues. Germline V gives CDR1 SGHRS, CDR2 YFSETQ. V shed 4 bases and J 2 bases; nucleotides not matched to a gene: 6.

With respect to this clone: This CDR3 is also generated by other DNA sequences in the sample. The rearrangement uses TRBV6-6 and TRBJ1-1; 8 nucleotides agree with TRBD1. Trimming took 3 bases from V and 11 from J; bases not matched to a gene: 8. Germline values: CDR1 MNHNY, CDR2 SVGAGI (reference sequence). This CDR3 contains 13 residues. The CDR3 nucleotides are TGTGCCAGCAGTTATTCCGACAGGGGATATGCTTTCTTT. Translation: CASSYSDRGYAFF.

The chain recombines TRBV27 with TRBJ2-7; 8 nucleotides agree with TRBD1. CDR3 length equals 15 residues. V shed 5 bases, J shed 7 bases, and the junction held 13 bases outside the gene matches. Germline CDR1 MNHEY, CDR2 SMNVEV (reference sequence). The CDR3, as DNA: TGTGCCAGCAGTCGCTCGACAGGGGCTTTATCGGAGCAGTACTTC. Amino acid sequence: CASSRSTGALSEQYF.

The CDR3 loop is CASNPTVTSGNTIYF. Written as DNA, the CDR3 is TGTGCCAGCAACCCGACGGTGACTTCTGGAAACACCATATATTTT. The V and J genes are TRBV6-1 and TRBJ1-3, with D uncertain. V shed 7 bases and J shed 1 base, with 14 bases lying between them. This CDR3 has 15 residues. Germline CDR1 reads MNHNS; CDR2 reads SASEGT.

V and J are TRBV11-3 and TRBJ1-5; 7 bases map to TRBD1. The junction had 3 bases not matched to a gene; V was cut back by 6 bases and J by 4 bases. Germline V gives CDR1 SGHNT, CDR2 YENEEA. This CDR3 region has 13 residues. The CDR3 reads CASSRTGNQPQHF. Here the CDR3 DNA reads TGTGCCAGCAGTCGGACAGGTAATCAGCCCCAGCATTTT.

The chain combines TRBV7-9 with TRBJ1-1, with a weak D call TRBD1 (5 bases). The CDR3 has 13 residues. Trimming left V 2 bases short and J 6 bases short, with 10 bases between. The germline V gene has CDR1 SEHNR and CDR2 FQNEAQ (reference sequence). The chain's CDR3 is CASSLPGVAEAFF. The CDR3 coding sequence is TGTGCCAGCAGCTTACCGGGGGTAGCTGAAGCTTTCTTT.

This clone was seen a single time. CDR3 protein: CASSVLVTGEECEQYF. In DNA form, the CDR3 reads TGTGCCAGCAGTGTCCTCGTGACAGGGGAGGAGTGCGAGCAGTACTTC. The chain links TRBV6-1 to TRBJ2-7, with 8 bases lining up with TRBD1. The CDR3 covers 16 residues. The J segment lost 6 bases and the V segment lost 4 bases, leaving 14 bases of the junction unmatched. Germline-derived CDR1 and CDR2 are MNHNS and SASEGT.

The chain joins TRBV30 to TRBJ2-7; TRBD1 aligns across 9 bases. Trimming removed 0 bases from V and 4 bases from J; junction bases left unmatched: 4. Per the germline V gene, CDR1 is GTSNPN and CDR2 is SVGIG (reference sequence). This CDR3 is 14 amino acids long. The CDR3 sequence: CAWSVGQGPYEQYF. CDR3 sequence (DNA): TGTGCCTGGAGTGTGGGACAGGGACCTTACGAGCAGTACTTC.